The rows below give T cell receptor beta chains drawn from one sample of a study of resident and recirculating memory T cells in vitiligo. The method was immunoSEQ multiplex PCR; TCRdb's version includes in-frame clones alone and lacks a portion of them. In the table there are roughly 80,000 clones, 92% of which are singletons. Source material: blood. All receptors come from a male donor with vitiligo. CDR3s include the opening cysteine and the closing phenylalanine or tryptophan. The order of the fields is D gene, J gene, V gene, CDR3 length, clone size, CDR3 protein, CDR3 DNA. A D gene is named only where the DNA matches it firmly. Clone size appears in some rows only: once, few, many, or a class for an expanded clone.

NA TRBJ1-1 TRBV11-3 14 NA CASSPEAGDTEAFF TGTGCCAGCAGCCCCGAAGCAGGGGACACTGAAGCTTTCTTT
NA TRBJ1-1 TRBV10-3 11 NA CAISRGNQAFF TGTGCCATCAGTAGGGGGAACCAAGCTTTCTTT
TRBD1 TRBJ2-7 TRBV28 16 NA CASSSAGDSFPREQYF TGTGCCAGCAGTTCAGCTGGGGACAGCTTTCCACGGGAGCAGTACTTC
NA TRBJ2-2 TRBV29-1 11 NA CSVGLAGELFF TGCAGCGTAGGCCTAGCCGGGGAGCTGTTTTTT
NA TRBJ1-5 TRBV28 17 NA CASHPAWGPGGNQPQHF TGTGCCAGCCATCCAGCTTGGGGACCAGGGGGCAATCAGCCCCAGCATTTT
NA TRBJ2-1 TRBV12-5 12 once CASGIDYNEQFF TGTGCTAGTGGTATAGATTACAATGAGCAGTTCTTC
NA TRBJ2-1 TRBV28 16 NA CASSLGTSGPSNEQFF TGTGCCAGCAGTTTAGGTACCAGCGGACCTTCCAATGAGCAGTTCTTC
NA TRBJ2-7 TRBV5-1 14 NA CASSLAAGTYEQYF TGCGCCAGCAGCTTGGCCGCAGGGACCTACGAGCAGTACTTC
TRBD2 TRBJ2-5 TRBV28 15 NA CASSHSGRALKTQYF TGTGCCAGCAGCCATAGCGGGAGGGCCCTAAAGACCCAGTACTTC
NA TRBJ2-2 TRBV7-7 13 few CASSQGRGGELFF TGTGCCAGCAGCCAGGGTCGCGGCGGGGAGCTGTTTTTT